Listed below are T cell receptor beta chains from one sample, sequenced in a study of T cells in Graves' hyperthyroidism and ophthalmopathy. MiXCR, run by TCRdb on the multiplex PCR reads, gives a single entry per CDR3 protein. The sample includes a few hundred thousand distinct CDR3 sequences, 21% seen only once; the top ten take around 48%. The specimen was blood. The receptor set was obtained from a woman in her 50s with Graves' hyperthyroidism. Each CDR3 is given with its conserved first and last residue. The D gene is left open where the match is weak. Clone size appears in some rows only: once, few, many, or a class for an expanded clone.

size	D	V	J	DNA	CDR3
many	.	TRBV5-1	TRBJ1-2	TGCGCCAGCAGCTTGGCCGGGGGACCTTGGGAGAATGGCTACACCTTC	CASSLAGGPWENGYTF
many	.	TRBV11-2	TRBJ2-2	TGTGCCAGCAGCTTACCCCGGCAGGGGAGGGAGCTGTTTTTT	CASSLPRQGRELFF
.	.	TRBV20-1	TRBJ1-5	TGCAGTGCTACGGGAGGGTTGGGCAATCAGCCCCAGCATTTT	CSATGGLGNQPQHF
many	TRBD2	TRBV5-4	TRBJ2-7	TGTGCCAGCAGCTTGAGAGGGAGGGACTACGAGCAGTACTTC	CASSLRGRDYEQYF
many	TRBD2	TRBV7-2	TRBJ2-3	TGTGCCAGCAGCTACTGGTGGTCTAGCGGGGGGAGCACAGATACGCAGTATTTT	CASSYWWSSGGSTDTQYF
many	TRBD2	TRBV29-1	TRBJ2-1	TGCAGCGTTGAGAGACTAGCGGGGTACAATGAGCAGTTCTTC	CSVERLAGYNEQFF
.	TRBD1	TRBV20-1	TRBJ1-5	TGCAGTGCTAGAGAGACAGGGTCTAATCAGCCCCAGCATTTT	CSARETGSNQPQHF
few	.	TRBV20-1	TRBJ2-5	TGCAGTGCAACAACGGGAGCAGGGCAAGAGACCCAGTACTTC	CSATTGAGQETQYF
many	.	TRBV20-1	TRBJ2-3	TGCAGTGCTGGGTACCCGGGACCGACGACAGATACGCAGTATTTT	CSAGYPGPTTDTQYF
.	TRBD2	TRBV2	TRBJ2-4	TGTGCCAGCAGCTTCCAAGCGGGAGGGGACATTCAGTACTTC	CASSFQAGGDIQYF
many	.	TRBV29-1	TRBJ1-1	TGCAGCGCGAGGGGGAGATCGTTCACTGAAGCTTTCTTT	CSARGRSFTEAFF
many	.	TRBV5-1	TRBJ2-3	TGCGCCAGCAGCTCGGTCCAGTCAGATACGCAGTATTTT	CASSSVQSDTQYF
many	.	TRBV12-3/TRBV12-4	TRBJ2-7	TGTGCCAGCAGAGGTACAGGAGGGGCCGGGGAGCAGTACTTC	CASRGTGGAGEQYF
many	.	TRBV7-9	TRBJ2-1	TGTGCCAGCAGCCTTAAGGGTCCCTATGAGCAGTTCTTC	CASSLKGPYEQFF
.	.	TRBV7-3	TRBJ2-1	TGTGCTAGCAGCCTCGGGTCTGGAGACAATGAGCAGTTCTTC	CASSLGSGDNEQFF
few	TRBD2	TRBV20-1	TRBJ2-1	TGCAGTGCTGCCTCGGGACTAGCGGGATCCCGTATCAACAATGAGCAGTTCTTC	CSAASGLAGSRINNEQFF
few	.	TRBV20-1	TRBJ2-3	TGCAGTGCTAAAACGGGGGGCCGGGGCACAGATACGCAGTATTTT	CSAKTGGRGTDTQYF
many	TRBD1	TRBV6-1	TRBJ1-2	TGTGCCAGCAGTACAGGGGGCGTTTCTGGCTACACCTTC	CASSTGGVSGYTF
many	.	TRBV28	TRBJ1-2	TGTGCCAGCAGTTTACCTCCCTCCTATGGCTACACCTTC	CASSLPPSYGYTF
many	TRBD2	TRBV5-1	TRBJ2-3	TGCGCCAGCGGAACTAGCGGGCTGAGCACAGATACGCAGTATTTT	CASGTSGLSTDTQYF
many	.	TRBV28	TRBJ2-2	TGTGCCAGCAGCTTTTTCGGGGGAGGGGGCACCGGGGAGCTGTTTTTT	CASSFFGGGGTGELFF
.	.	TRBV30	TRBJ2-3	TGTGCCTGGAGGGGGGGGCTTCGGACAGATACGCAGTATTTT	CAWRGGLRTDTQYF
few	.	TRBV2	TRBJ2-3	TGTGCCAGCCACCCCGAGCCAGTTTCAAGAGAGGCGCAGTATTTT	CASHPEPVSREAQYF
many	TRBD2	TRBV6-2/TRBV6-3	TRBJ2-7	TGTGCCAGTTTTAGCGGGAGGATGAGCTCCTACGAGCAGTACTTC	CASFSGRMSSYEQYF
few	.	TRBV7-9	TRBJ2-4	TGTGCCAGCAGCCCGAGGGCGGAGGAAAACATTCAGTACTTC	CASSPRAEENIQYF
few	TRBD1	TRBV20-1	TRBJ2-6	TGCAGTGCTAGCGACAGGGGAAGGTCTGGGGCCAACGTCCTGACTTTC	CSASDRGRSGANVLTF
.	.	TRBV7-9	TRBJ2-7	TGTGCCAGCAGCTTAGGAGCGGTCGCGGACGAGCAGTACTTC	CASSLGAVADEQYF
once	TRBD2	TRBV4-1	TRBJ2-1	TGCGCCAGCAGACCGGGACTAACGGGACTAGCGGGTTACAATGAGCAGTTCTTC	CASRPGLTGLAGYNEQFF
many	TRBD1	TRBV6-1	TRBJ1-5	TGTGCCAGCAGCTCGGACAGGGATCGAAATCAGCCCCAGCATTTT	CASSSDRDRNQPQHF
many	.	TRBV27	TRBJ1-2	TGTGCCAGCAGTCCTCATGTCTCTAACTATGGCTACACCTTC	CASSPHVSNYGYTF
many	.	TRBV12-3/TRBV12-4	TRBJ2-7	TGTGCCAGCAGTACCGCGGGGATCTACGAGCAGTACTTC	CASSTAGIYEQYF
many	.	TRBV28	TRBJ1-1	TGTGCCAGCAGTTCCCTGGGGTATGGTGAAGCTTTCTTT	CASSSLGYGEAFF
many	TRBD1	TRBV11-3	TRBJ1-1	TGTGCCAGCAGTCAATACAGGGGCGCGGCGAACACTGAAGCTTTCTTT	CASSQYRGAANTEAFF
.	TRBD1	TRBV6-2/TRBV6-3	TRBJ1-5	TGTGCCAGCAGTTACCCGGGACAGGGGGCAAGTCAGCCCCAGCATTTT	CASSYPGQGASQPQHF
few	TRBD1	TRBV11-2	TRBJ2-1	TGTGTCTCCTCATGGAGGACAGGGAACAATGAGCAGTTCTTC	CVSSWRTGNNEQFF
many	.	TRBV5-1	TRBJ2-2	TGCGCCAGCAGCCCGGATATAGGGGGAACAACCGGGGAGCTGTTTTTT	CASSPDIGGTTGELFF
many	TRBD2	TRBV5-4	TRBJ2-3	TGTGCCAGCAGCCGTAGCGGGGCCGTCACAGATACGCAGTATTTT	CASSRSGAVTDTQYF
many	.	TRBV6-1	TRBJ1-1	TGTGCCAGCAGTGCCCACAGGGCGGGGAACACTGAAGCTTTCTTT	CASSAHRAGNTEAFF
few	.	TRBV25-1	TRBJ1-2	TGTGCCAGCAGTGCTGTGGGCTCTCAAGGGGGCTACACCTTC	CASSAVGSQGGYTF
.	.	TRBV28	TRBJ2-7	TGTGCCAGCTCGGGGACCGTGGGCTACGAGCAGTACTTC	CASSGTVGYEQYF
many	.	TRBV11-2	TRBJ2-1	TGTGCCAGCAGCTTAGAGGAGGGGTTCTACAATGAGCAGTTCTTC	CASSLEEGFYNEQFF